This TCR beta chain was captured by sequencing in a study of immune cell composition in non-small cell lung cancer. Overall study: Most cases were lung adenocarcinoma or squamous cell carcinoma. Study results and limitations: Squamous carcinomas (approximately 80%) more often had tumour-associated clones >0.5% than adenocarcinomas (roughly 33%).

Only in-frame clones appear in the TCRdb table, and some are missing; sequencing was by immunoSEQ multiplex PCR. The table has 7,500 to 9,000 clones, 67% seen once. Worth noting for this clone: Its antigen is as yet unknown.

Normal lung sampling was at least 3 cm from the tumour, as distant as possible. Sample: non-adjacent lung tissue. This sequence was found in a human donor with non-small cell lung cancer.

The CDR3 bases are TGTGCCAGCAGCGCAGGACAGGGCACTGAAAAACTGTTTTTT. It specifies CASSAGQGTEKLFF. The chain combines TRBV9 with TRBJ1-4; 8 positions match TRBD1. V lost 3 bases and J lost 7; bases outside the gene matches: 5. This CDR3 has 14 residues. CDR1 is SGDLS and CDR2 is YYNGEE in the germline V gene.